Presented here are 19 T cell receptor beta chains from one specimen sequenced in a study of T cells in Graves' hyperthyroidism and ophthalmopathy (dated by TCRdb to between 2019 and 2020). Library generation was performed with multiplex PCR. The sequencer listed for this sample is Illumina HiSeq 2000. TCR beta CDR3 regions were amplified from RNA transcripts. The first round of RT-PCR for the TCR CDR3 was performed with the HTBI primer set and the Qiagen OneStep RT-PCR kit. The public reads were reprocessed in TCRdb via fastp at Q25 and MiXCR, keeping in-frame beta chains. Merged by CDR3 protein, the rows form single entries marked with the most common genes and DNA. In all, the sample holds about 340,000 distinct CDR3 sequences, and approximately 18% of those were seen once. The top ten constitute about 53% of the sample. The sequenced material came from blood. These receptors were taken from a woman aged 50 to 60 with Graves' hyperthyroidism.

This clonotype was counted ten times or more. The chain combines TRBV13 with TRBJ2-1; the match to TRBD2 covers 7 bases. The CDR3 is made up of 15 amino acids. Trimming cost V 5 bases and J 7 bases; bases outside gene matches: 11. The germline gives CDR1 PRHDT, CDR2 FYEKMQ (reference sequence). CDR3 coding DNA: TGTGCCAGCAGCCGACGGGGGGAACTGAGGAATGAGCAGTTCTTC. Translation: CASSRRGELRNEQFF.

In its sample, this clonotype was seen a few times. A clone one base away is much larger, so this may be a read error. V is TRBV5-1 and J is TRBJ1-1; 7 bases match TRBD1. Germline V gene data show CDR1 as SGHRS and CDR2 as YFSETQ. The CDR3 loop spans 14 amino acids. The CDR3, as DNA: TGCGCCAACAGCGTTGACAGGGTGAACACTGAAGCTTTCTTT. This translates into CANSVDRVNTEAFF.

This clonotype has at least ten counts. The chain links TRBV3-1 to TRBJ2-1, with TRBD1 identical over 8 bases. CDR3 length equals 15 residues. Per germline, CDR1 LGHDT and CDR2 YNNKEL (reference sequence). Trimming removed 2 bases from V and 12 bases from J; junction bases left unmatched: 12. Written as DNA, the CDR3 is TGTGCCAGCAGCCAAACCACGGACAGGGCCGGGGGGCAGTTCTTC. Translating gives CASSQTTDRAGGQFF.

In this sample, this clonotype turned up many times. V and J are TRBV6-1 and TRBJ2-3; 12 bases are shared with TRBD2. CDR3 length equals 14 residues. The V gene's germline CDR1 is MNHNS and CDR2 SASEGT. V trimming: 6 bases; J trimming: 4 bases; junction bases outside the gene matches: 2. Here the CDR3 reads CASRTSGRADTQYF. The CDR3 DNA reads TGTGCCAGCAGGACTAGCGGGAGAGCAGATACGCAGTATTTT.

V is TRBV20-1 and J is TRBJ2-1; possible D gene TRBD1, 5 bases. The CDR3 contains 13 residues. Germline V gives CDR1 DFQATT, CDR2 SNEGSKA (reference sequence). The V gene lost 0 bases and the J gene lost 5 bases, with 8 bases spanning the gap. The CDR3 nucleotides read TGCAGTGCTAGAGAGGGGCTCGACAATGAGCAGTTCTTC. This gives the protein CSAREGLDNEQFF.

This clonotype was seen repeatedly, ten times or more. This chain uses TRBV2 with TRBJ1-2, with a tentative D call TRBD1 (5 bases). This CDR3 region has 14 residues. Germline lookup yields CDR1 SNHLY and CDR2 FYNNEI. V was clipped by 5 bases and J by 2 bases, with 12 bases between them. CDR3 sequence reads: CASSSQVTNYGYTF. The CDR3 nucleotides are TGTGCCAGCAGTTCACAGGTGACGAACTATGGCTACACCTTC.

This clonotype was seen ten or more times. The rearrangement links TRBV19 to TRBJ1-1, with D perhaps matching TRBD1 (5 bases). The germline V gene encodes CDR1 LNHDA and CDR2 SQIVND (reference sequence). The CDR3 covers 15 residues. V dropped 5 bases and J dropped 3 bases, with 16 bases sitting between them. The DNA of the CDR3 is TGTGCCAGTAGTGCCTCAGGGCTTGCGGACACTGAAGCTTTCTTT. This translates into CASSASGLADTEAFF.

For the CDR3, the DNA is TGTGCCAGCAGTGAAGACAGGCGCTCCTATAATTCACCCCTCCACTTT. Protein: CASSEDRRSYNSPLHF. The chain combines TRBV2 with TRBJ1-6; D is perhaps TRBD1 (5 bases). CDR3 length equals 16 residues. The germline gives CDR1 SNHLY, CDR2 FYNNEI. V dropped 1 base and J dropped 0 bases, with 7 bases sitting between them.

In this sample, this clonotype turned up many times. The chain couples TRBV10-3 to TRBJ2-1, with 12 bases fitting TRBD2. With 1 base clipped from V and 8 bases from J, the junction kept 15 bases outside the gene matches. This CDR3 spans 19 amino acids. From germline, CDR1 is ENHRY and CDR2 SYGVKD. The CDR3 reads CAISEFKLAGGPGADEQFF. In DNA form, the CDR3 reads TGTGCCATCAGTGAGTTCAAGCTAGCGGGAGGGCCGGGGGCGGATGAGCAGTTCTTC.

This chain connects TRBV18 to TRBJ2-2; D is perhaps TRBD2 (6 bases). This CDR3 is built from 16 residues. Germline values: CDR1 KGHSH, CDR2 LQKENI. V lost 0 bases and J 4 bases, leaving 12 bases between the germline ends. CDR3 in amino acids: CASSPPGLRVTGELFF. The DNA of the CDR3 is TGTGCCAGCTCACCACCTGGACTAAGGGTCACCGGGGAGCTGTTTTTT.

The V gene is TRBV3-1, the J gene TRBJ1-3; D is possibly TRBD1 (5 bases). The CDR3 length is 13 residues. The V gene lost 4 bases and the J gene lost 5 bases, with 9 bases spanning the gap. The germline CDR1 and CDR2 sequences are LGHDT and YNNKEL (reference sequence). CDR3 loop: CASSLRQRNTIYF. CDR3 nucleotides: TGTGCCAGCAGCCTCAGACAGAGAAACACCATATATTTT.

This clonotype was counted only a few times. The genes are TRBV5-6 and TRBJ2-5; D might be TRBD2 (5 bases). Germline assignment: CDR1 SGHDT and CDR2 YYEEEE. V lost 4 bases and J lost 7, with 23 bases in between. CDR3 length equals 16 residues. The CDR3 reads CASSPRTLSERGTQYF. The CDR3 coding sequence is TGTGCCAGCAGCCCGCGGACCCTCTCAGAACGGGGGACCCAGTACTTC.

The chain carries TRBV2 and TRBJ2-3; perhaps TRBD2 as D (6 bases). This CDR3 region has 15 residues. The germline gives CDR1 SNHLY, CDR2 FYNNEI. Trimming took off 2 bases at V and 1 base at J, with 10 bases between the two ends. CDR3 sequence: CASSEFQRGTDTQYF. The CDR3 bases are TGTGCCAGCAGTGAATTCCAGCGGGGCACAGATACGCAGTATTTT.

This chain joins TRBV12-3 or TRBV12-4 and TRBJ2-3; perhaps TRBD2 as D (6 bases). The CDR3 covers 13 residues. The V end was cut by 3 bases, the J end by 6 bases, with 10 bases between. CDR3 loop: CASSFLSGDTQYF. The CDR3 DNA is TGTGCCAGCAGTTTCTTGAGCGGGGATACGCAGTATTTT.

In its sample, this clonotype was seen a few times. This chain joins TRBV27 and TRBJ2-6, with D perhaps matching TRBD1 (6 bases). Germline assignment: CDR1 MNHEY and CDR2 SMNVEV (reference sequence). V was cut by 2 bases and J by 0 bases, with 11 bases left in between. The CDR3 length is 17 residues. The CDR3, as DNA: TGTGCCAGCAGTTTAGGGGACACGAGCTCTGGGGCCAACGTCCTGACTTTC. It yields the protein CASSLGDTSSGANVLTF.

A few counts support this clonotype. CDR3 region: CASSLPGLERELFF. In nucleotides, the CDR3 is TGTGCCAGCAGTTTACCTGGACTAGAGCGGGAGCTGTTTTTT. The genes are TRBV28 and TRBJ2-2; TRBD2 matches 7 bases. CDR3 length equals 14 residues. In germline, CDR1 is MDHEN, CDR2 SYDVKM. J was trimmed by 9 bases and V by 2 bases; bases with no gene match: 6.

The CDR3 here is CASSSRDRAGNTIYF. CDR3 bases: TGTGCCAGCAGCTCCCGGGACAGGGCTGGAAACACCATATATTTT. This chain connects TRBV11-2 to TRBJ1-3, with TRBD1 matching 9 bases. CDR3 length: 15 residues. V trimming: 4 bases; J trimming: 2 bases; junction bases outside the gene matches: 3. Germline V gene lookup returns CDR1 SGHAT and CDR2 FQNNGV. Full variable domain (missing parts from reference TRBV11-2 and TRBJ1-3): EAGVAQSPRYKIIEKRQSVAFWCNPISGHATLYWYQQILGQGPKLLIQFQNNGVVDDSQLPKDRFSAERLKGVDSTLKIQPAKLEDSAVYLCASSSRDRAGNTIYFGEGSWLTVV.

In its sample, this clonotype was seen a few times. CDR3: CASSETIINTEAFF. The CDR3, as DNA: TGTGCCAGCAGTGAAACCATCATTAACACTGAAGCTTTCTTT. The chain uses TRBV6-1 and TRBJ1-1; D ambiguous. The V gene lost 2 bases and the J gene lost 2 bases, with 9 bases spanning the gap. The CDR3 is 14 amino acids. Germline lookup yields CDR1 MNHNS and CDR2 SASEGT.

This clonotype turned up a few times. Here the CDR3 DNA reads TGTGCCACGGGACAGCCGGGAGAGACCCAGTACTTC. This sequence encodes CATGQPGETQYF. The chain uses TRBV24-1 and TRBJ2-5, with 7 bases aligning to TRBD1. In germline, CDR1 is KGHDR, CDR2 SFDVKD. The CDR3 sequence is 12 residues long. Losses at the gene ends were 10 bases for V and 4 bases for J; bases not matched to a gene: 5.